The TCR beta chain described here comes from a study of T cell responses to AZD1222 COVID-19 vaccine. Regarding the study as a whole: Spike-wide vaccine-associated CD4 TCRs dominated at 160-218 and 743-854. It was only after the peak T cell response that any repertoires were sampled.

The table came from immunoSEQ multiplex PCR; TCRdb's copy has only in-frame clones and leaves some out. The repertoire includes 150,000 or so clones, 88% of them detected once, and 3.1% sits in the top ten. V lost 3 bases and J 2 bases, leaving 13 bases between the germline ends. This CDR3 comprises 15 residues. Germline V lookup: CDR1 SGHTA, CDR2 FQGNSA. On this clone: The antigen is unknown.

The specimen comprised peripheral blood, sampled on day 0 of AZD1222 vaccination. The genes are TRBV7-2 and TRBJ1-2, with D unclear. The source is an adult in good health. The CDR3 DNA reads as TGTGCCAGCAGCTTGACTGTGGTACAGAACTATGGCTACACCTTC. Translating gives CASSLTVVQNYGYTF.